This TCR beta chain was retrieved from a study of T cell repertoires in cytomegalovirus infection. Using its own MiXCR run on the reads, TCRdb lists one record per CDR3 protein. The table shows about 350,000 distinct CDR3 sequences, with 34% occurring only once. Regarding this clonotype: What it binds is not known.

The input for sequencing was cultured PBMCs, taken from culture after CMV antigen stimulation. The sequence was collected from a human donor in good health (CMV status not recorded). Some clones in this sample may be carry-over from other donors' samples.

The CDR3 loop reads CASNSGQGASNEKLFF. Here the CDR3 DNA reads TGTGCCAGCAACAGCGGACAGGGGGCGTCTAATGAAAAACTGTTTTTT. V gene TRBV7-6 combines with J gene TRBJ1-4, with 11 bases aligning to TRBD1. Losses at the gene ends were 7 bases for V and 3 bases for J; bases not matched to a gene: 7. The CDR3 is 16 amino acids. Germline lookup yields CDR1 SGHVS and CDR2 FNYEAQ.